What follows are 11 T cell receptor beta chains derived from one specimen sequenced in a study of human CD4 T cells and Enterobacteriaceae. TCRdb keeps only in-frame clones here, not all; method: immunoSEQ multiplex PCR. The data hold around 190 clones, with around 47% observed a single time. CFSE-low CD25+ ICOS+ proliferating activated T cells were FACS-sorted after roughly 6-7 days. Irradiated autologous monocytes pulsed with antigen were cultured at a 2:1 ratio with CFSE-labeled memory CD4+ T cells. All CD4+ cells other than CD45RA+CCR7+CD95- naive cells were sorted as memory, over 98% pure. The sequenced sample was bacteria-reactive CD4+ T cells grown in culture. Subset indicated: CFSE-low proliferating memory CD4 T cells sorted after in vitro stimulation with a heat-inactivated bacterium or M. tuberculosis lysate. All receptors come from a human donor in good health.

To note about this clone: A far larger clone is one nucleotide away, so this likely arose from a read error. CDR3 coding DNA: TGTGCCAGCAGCCAAGACCCCCACCGGGACAGGGGCACAGATACGCAGTATTTT. The encoded protein is CASSQDPHRDRGTDTQYF. The chain combines TRBV4-2 with TRBJ2-3; 9 bases are a match to TRBD1. Losses at the gene ends were 0 bases for V and 1 base for J; bases not matched to a gene: 8. Germline assignment: CDR1 LGHNA and CDR2 YNFKEQ. This CDR3 comprises 18 residues.

In its sample, this clone was seen a few times. A clone one base away is much larger, so this may be a read error. The rearrangement joins TRBV11-2 to TRBJ2-5, with 9 bases aligning to TRBD2. The CDR3 totals 15 residues. The germline CDR1 and CDR2 sequences are SGHAT and FQNNGV. In DNA form, the CDR3 reads TGTGCCAGCCGCTTGGGGGCGGGGGGGCGAGAGACCCAGTACTTC. Encoded protein: CASRLGAGGRETQYF.

This clone was found a few times. This likely traces to a read error, being one base from a far larger clone. This chain connects TRBV11-2 to TRBJ2-5; 9 bases match TRBD2. V gave up 4 bases and J gave up 4 bases; unmatched junction bases: 7. Germline loops: CDR1 SGHAT, CDR2 FQNNGV. The CDR3 runs to 15 residues. The CDR3 DNA sequence: TGTGCCAGCAGCTGTGGGGCGGGGGGGCGAGAGACCCAGTACTTC. Translated, it gives CASSCGAGGRETQYF.

By frequency in the sample, this clone is large (0.1 to 1%). The chain carries TRBV6-1 and TRBJ2-1; TRBD2 aligns across 10 bases. Looked up from germline, CDR1 is MNHNS and CDR2 is SASEGT. This CDR3 comprises 15 residues. J was trimmed by 6 bases and V by 2 bases; bases with no gene match: 4. CDR3 DNA: TGTGCCAGCAGTGAAACGGCTAGCGGGAGCAATGAGCAGTTCTTC. It is translated as CASSETASGSNEQFF.

The gene calls are TRBV10-2 and TRBJ2-2; TRBD2 matches at 11 bases. The CDR3 sequence is 20 residues long. Germline assignment: CDR1 WSHSY and CDR2 SAAADI. Trimming removed 0 bases from V and 0 bases from J; junction bases left unmatched: 9. In DNA, the CDR3 is TGCGCCAGCAGTGAGTCGCGGGGGCTAGCGGGGGGCGCGAACACCGGGGAGCTGTTTTTT. Translation gives CASSESRGLAGGANTGELFF.

The genes are TRBV30 and TRBJ1-1; D remains unclear. The length of the CDR3 is 12 residues. CDR1 and CDR2 (germline): GTSNPN, SVGIG (reference sequence). V lost 7 bases and J lost 1, with 10 bases in between. CDR3 sequence: CALVRRNTEAFF. The DNA of the CDR3 is TGTGCCTTGGTACGGAGGAACACTGAAGCTTTCTTT.

By its share, this clone is large. The chain links TRBV18 to TRBJ1-5, with TRBD1 as a possible D gene (6 bases). CDR1 is KGHSH and CDR2 is LQKENI in the germline V gene. The CDR3 contains 14 residues. Trimming stripped 5 bases from V and 6 bases from J, with 14 bases between. The CDR3 sequence: CASSLSGAGQPQHF. The CDR3 DNA reads TGTGCCAGCTCATTATCGGGGGCTGGTCAGCCCCAGCATTTT.

The gene calls are TRBV19 and TRBJ2-2; D may correspond to TRBD1 or TRBD2 (5 bases each). The length of the CDR3 is 17 residues. V lost 6 bases and J 1 base, leaving 18 bases between the germline ends. CDR1 and CDR2 (germline): LNHDA, SQIVND (reference sequence). The CDR3 protein is CASSRMSGQGNTGELFF. The CDR3 nucleotides are TGTGCCAGTAGCAGGATGTCGGGGCAGGGGAACACCGGGGAGCTGTTTTTT.

As DNA, the CDR3 is TGTGCCAGCAGAAACAGAGTACAACAAAGTCGGGCCAACGTCCTGACTTTC. This translates into CASRNRVQQSRANVLTF. This chain uses TRBV21-1 with TRBJ2-6; the table's D call TRBD1 went unverified against the DNA. TRBV21-1 is a known pseudogene. CDR3 size: 17 residues.

The J gene is TRBJ1-5, the V gene TRBV28; D is undetermined. The CDR3 length is 12 residues. Germline V gene data show CDR1 as MDHEN and CDR2 as SYDVKM. The V end lost 6 bases, the J end lost 5 bases, and 8 bases lay between the germline ends. DNA of the CDR3: TGTGCCAGCAGGGACCCGGATCAGCCCCAGCATTTT. As protein: CASRDPDQPQHF.

By proportion, this clone is large. The chain combines TRBV2 with TRBJ2-7; D call uncertain. Per the germline V gene, CDR1 is SNHLY and CDR2 is FYNNEI. V lost 6 bases and J 3 bases, leaving 6 bases between the germline ends. The CDR3 is 11 amino acids. In DNA, the CDR3 is TGTGCCAGCAGGGGCCACTACGAGCAGTACTTC. This codes for CASRGHYEQYF.